Below are 2 T cell receptor beta chains sequenced from a single sample in a study of blood T cell repertoires in COVID-19. The table came from immunoSEQ multiplex PCR; TCRdb's copy has only in-frame clones and leaves some out. The sample includes approximately 67,000 clones, roughly nine tenths of them seen just once. Sequencing was carried out using peripheral blood. The receptors were sampled from a human donor in a cohort sampled during active COVID-19.

The chain recombines TRBV25-1 with TRBJ2-1, with 7 positions matching TRBD2. Germline values: CDR1 MGHDK, CDR2 SYGVNS. The CDR3 runs to 13 residues. Trimming at V came to 5 bases and at J to 8 bases, leaving 6 bases not matched to a gene. CDR3 residues: CASSTGLYDEQFF. The CDR3 nucleotides are TGTGCCAGCAGTACGGGACTATACGATGAGCAGTTCTTC.

The chain is built from TRBV7-3 and TRBJ2-7; 8 bases are a match to TRBD2. This CDR3 has 15 amino acids. V dropped 5 bases and J dropped 5; count of bases not matched to a gene: 11. Germline V gives CDR1 SGHTA, CDR2 FQGTGA. The CDR3 DNA follows: TGTGCCAGCAGCCCCCGGGAAGCGGGAGAAAACGAGCAGTACTTC. Residues: CASSPREAGENEQYF.